One and the same sample provided the 11 T cell receptor beta chains below, sequenced in a study of T cell repertoires in cytomegalovirus infection. TCRdb reanalysed the reads using MiXCR and keeps one entry per CDR3 protein. This sample has about 230,000 distinct CDR3 sequences, with approximately 6.7% found just once. Sequenced: PBMCs. Receptors were obtained from a human donor in good health (CMV status not recorded). Some clones in this sample may be carry-over from other donors' samples.

This clonotype was observed at least ten times. The V and J genes are TRBV14 and TRBJ2-1, with D perhaps TRBD2 (7 bases). V lost 4 bases, J lost 4 bases, and 17 bases lay in between. In germline, CDR1 is SGHDN, CDR2 FVKESK. This CDR3 spans 16 amino acids. The DNA of the CDR3 is TGTGCCAGCAGCCGCCTCCGAGGGGGGGCATACAATGAGCAGTTCTTC. Its protein is CASSRLRGGAYNEQFF. The full variable domain, completed using reference TRBV14 and TRBJ2-1, is EAGVTQFPSHSVIEKGQTVTLRCDPISGHDNLYWYRRVMGKEIKFLLHFVKESKQDESGMPNNRFLAERTGGTYSTLKVQPAELEDSGVYFCASSRLRGGAYNEQFFGPGTRLTVL.

This clonotype was found many times. The chain couples TRBV5-1 to TRBJ2-1; D remains unclear. Germline lookup yields CDR1 SGHRS and CDR2 YFSETQ. There are 13 residues in the CDR3. V lost 4 bases to trimming and J lost 7 bases, with 12 bases between them. CDR3 protein: CASSLSVLNEQFF. The CDR3 DNA sequence: TGCGCCAGCAGCCTCTCTGTCCTTAATGAGCAGTTCTTC. Supplemented by reference TRBV5-1 and TRBJ2-1, the full variable domain reads KAGVTQTPRYLIKTRGQQVTLSCSPISGHRSVSWYQQTPGQGLQFLFEYFSETQRNKGNFPGRFSGRQFSNSRSEMNVSTLELGDSALYLCASSLSVLNEQFFGPGTRLTVL.

This clonotype was detected ten times or more. The rearrangement links TRBV12-3 or TRBV12-4 to TRBJ2-1; D unresolved. This CDR3 contains 13 residues. Trimming cost V 6 bases and J 3 bases, with 9 bases left between them. The CDR3 DNA is TGTGCCAGCAGCGAGATTCTCTACAATGAGCAGTTCTTC. This translates into CASSEILYNEQFF.

This chain joins TRBV29-1 and TRBJ1-1; unclear D gene. V was shortened by 7 bases and J by 11 bases, with 8 bases between the two germline ends. The germline V gene has CDR1 SQVTM and CDR2 ANQGSEA. This CDR3 is built from 8 residues. The CDR3 region has the DNA TGCAGCGCGACGGGGGCTTTCTTT. This gives the protein CSATGAFF. Full variable domain (outside the CDR3, taken from reference TRBV29-1 and TRBJ1-1): SAVISQKPSRDICQRGTSLTIQCQVDSQVTMMFWYRQQPGQSLTLIATANQGSEATYESGFVIDKFPISRPNLTFSTLTVSNMSPEDSSIYLCSATGAFFGQGTRLTVV.

This clonotype was counted between two and nine times. V gene TRBV3-1 combines with J gene TRBJ1-1; D possibly corresponds to TRBD1 (5 bases). This CDR3 spans 13 amino acids. The ends were cut back, 6 bases at V and 6 bases at J, with 14 bases in the middle. Germline V lookup: CDR1 LGHDT, CDR2 YNNKEL (reference sequence). Here the CDR3 DNA reads TGTGCCAGCAGGCATTCGGGGGGGGCTGAAGCTTTCTTT. Its protein product is CASRHSGGAEAFF.

The sample holds many counts of this clonotype. This sequence joins TRBV6-1 and TRBJ1-1; weak D call: TRBD1 (5 bases). CDR1 is MNHNS, CDR2 SASEGT, per germline. This CDR3 comprises 14 residues. The V gene lost 1 base and the J gene lost 0 bases, with 6 bases spanning the gap. CDR3 sequence reads: CASSEVGVNTEAFF. The CDR3 region has the DNA TGTGCCAGCAGTGAAGTAGGGGTGAACACTGAAGCTTTCTTT.

This clonotype was recorded at least ten times. This chain uses TRBV7-2 with TRBJ1-2; D is perhaps TRBD1 (6 bases). Germline V lookup: CDR1 SGHTA, CDR2 FQGNSA. V was trimmed by 4 bases and J by 6 bases, leaving 12 bases between them. The CDR3 contains 13 residues. CDR3 bases: TGTGCCAGCAGCTCCGACAGGTCGGATGGCTACACCTTC. It yields the protein CASSSDRSDGYTF.

A single count supports this clonotype. One base away lies a much larger clone, so this may be a sequencing read error. The chain is built from TRBV10-3 and TRBJ2-3; tentatively, D is TRBD2 (5 bases). Germline V gene lookup returns CDR1 ENHRY and CDR2 SYGVKD. This CDR3 spans 14 amino acids. The CDR3 coding sequence is TGTGCCATCAGTGAGGGTAGCGACACAGATACGCAGAATTTT. As protein: CAISEGSDTDTQNF.

This clonotype was detected many times. The chain recombines TRBV28 with TRBJ1-2, with a possible D match to TRBD1 (5 bases). Germline CDR1 MDHEN, CDR2 SYDVKM. This CDR3 has 14 residues. Deletions cut 3 bases from V and 3 bases from J, with 11 bases between. The DNA of the CDR3 is TGTGCCAGCAGTTTGCTCACAGGAGACTATGGCTACACCTTC. Encoded protein: CASSLLTGDYGYTF.

This clonotype occurred many times. V gene TRBV28 combines with J gene TRBJ2-1, with TRBD1 matching over 10 bases. The CDR3 length is 15 residues. V dropped 4 bases and J dropped 6; count of bases not matched to a gene: 6. The germline gives CDR1 MDHEN, CDR2 SYDVKM. The CDR3 bases are TGTGCCAGCAGTTCCGGGACAGGGGTCCCCAATGAGCAGTTCTTC. It translates to CASSSGTGVPNEQFF.

This clonotype showed up many times. This sequence joins TRBV3-1 and TRBJ2-5; 11 bases map to TRBD2. This CDR3 has 15 amino acids. The V and J ends lost 4 bases and 4 bases, in that order; junction bases with no gene match: 5. Germline V lookup: CDR1 LGHDT, CDR2 YNNKEL (reference sequence). CDR3 sequence reads: CASSLTGTSGETQYF. The CDR3, as DNA: TGTGCCAGCAGCCTCACCGGGACTAGCGGAGAGACCCAGTACTTC.